The 11 T cell receptor beta chains below all came from one sample that was sequenced in a study of T cell responses to AZD1222 COVID-19 vaccine. Assay: immunoSEQ multiplex PCR; the TCRdb copy retains only in-frame clones and omits some. The sample has some 170,000 clones; more than 80% are singletons. The specimen was peripheral blood, collected 28 days after the second dose of the MenACWY control vaccine. The receptors come from an adult who received the MenACWY meningococcal vaccine as a control.

V usage is TRBV7-3 and J usage is TRBJ1-3; D remains ambiguous. There are 15 residues in the CDR3. Germline CDR1 reads SGHTA; CDR2 reads FQGTGA. The V end was cut by 5 bases, the J end by 2 bases, with 13 bases between. The CDR3 loop is CASSPSPNPGNTIYF. The CDR3 DNA reads as TGTGCCAGCAGCCCGAGTCCCAATCCTGGAAACACCATATATTTT.

This clone was detected only once. This chain connects TRBV4-2 to TRBJ2-7; 8 bases align to TRBD1. CDR1 is LGHNA, CDR2 YNFKEQ, per germline. The CDR3 is 18 amino acids. The V segment lost 0 bases and the J segment 2 bases; nucleotides outside the gene matches: 12. The CDR3 protein is CASSQDLGTGPFTYEQYF. The CDR3 nucleotides read TGTGCCAGCAGCCAAGATCTCGGGACAGGCCCCTTCACCTACGAGCAGTACTTC.

This clone was detected once. This chain joins TRBV2 and TRBJ1-1; D is possibly TRBD1 (5 bases). The CDR3 length is 13 residues. V lost 3 bases to trimming and J lost 4 bases, with 9 bases between them. Per germline, CDR1 SNHLY and CDR2 FYNNEI. CDR3 nucleotides: TGTGCCAGCAGTGATGAGCAGGGCACTGAAGCTTTCTTT. Protein product: CASSDEQGTEAFF.

The chain carries TRBV3-1 (or the pseudogene TRBV3-2) and TRBJ1-1; the D is unclear. This CDR3 is 12 amino acids long. Trimming removed 0 bases at V and 8 bases at J, with 7 bases between. From germline, CDR1 is LGHDT and CDR2 YNNKEL (reference sequence). The CDR3 reads CASSQDRAEAFF. The DNA for the CDR3 is TGTGCCAGCAGCCAAGATAGGGCGGAAGCTTTCTTT.

This chain links TRBV4-2 with TRBJ2-7; no definite D call. Between the trimmed V and J ends, which lost 1 base and 2 bases, there was a span of 12 bases. This CDR3 spans 15 amino acids. Germline CDR1 LGHNA, CDR2 YNFKEQ. This chain's CDR3 is CASSQGKVGPYEQYF. The CDR3, as DNA: TGTGCCAGCAGCCAAGGAAAGGTGGGCCCCTACGAGCAGTACTTC.

The chain carries TRBV2 and TRBJ2-3; D is undetermined. This CDR3 contains 11 residues. With 4 bases removed from V and 5 bases from J, the gap between germline ends came to 4 bases. The V gene's germline CDR1 is SNHLY and CDR2 FYNNEI. The CDR3 spells CASSVGDTQYF. CDR3 nucleotide sequence: TGTGCCAGCAGTGTAGGAGATACGCAGTATTTT.

The chain has TRBV28 and TRBJ2-7, with D possibly TRBD2 on 5 matching bases. CDR1 is MDHEN and CDR2 is SYDVKM in the germline V gene. This CDR3 spans 14 amino acids. V was pared by 7 bases and J by 5 bases, with 18 bases between. CDR3 DNA sequence: TGTGCCAGCACCCTCGGAGGCCTCGGGAACGAGCAGTACTTC. It codes for CASTLGGLGNEQYF. Full variable domain (outside the CDR3, taken from reference TRBV28 and TRBJ2-7): DVKVTQSSRYLVKRTGEKVFLECVQDMDHENMFWYRQDPGLGLRLIYFSYDVKMKEKGDIPEGYSVSREKKERFSLILESASTNQTSMYLCASTLGGLGNEQYFGPGTRLTVT.

V usage is TRBV14 and J usage is TRBJ1-1; no clear D gene. V was cut by 0 bases and J by 0 bases, with 11 bases left in between. Germline lookup yields CDR1 SGHDN and CDR2 FVKESK. This CDR3 contains 16 residues. The CDR3 DNA follows: TGTGCCAGCAGCCAAGACGCAAGTGGTCTGAACACTGAAGCTTTCTTT. Protein: CASSQDASGLNTEAFF.

CDR3 coding DNA: TGTGCCAGCAGTCCGTGGGTTGGGGACAGGGGGGGCGGCTACACCTTC. Its translation is CASSPWVGDRGGGYTF. The chain employs TRBV28 and TRBJ1-2, with TRBD1 identical over 11 bases. The V segment lost 5 bases and the J segment 8 bases; nucleotides outside the gene matches: 13. From germline, CDR1 is MDHEN and CDR2 SYDVKM. This CDR3 is 16 amino acids long.

This clone was seen once. The chain recombines TRBV29-1 with TRBJ2-5; 9 bases match TRBD1. Looked up from germline, CDR1 is SQVTM and CDR2 is ANQGSEA. This CDR3 region has 13 residues. With V trimmed by 3 bases and J by 4 bases, 3 bases remained unmatched. The CDR3 region is CSVDPDRGETQYF. The CDR3 DNA follows: TGCAGCGTTGACCCGGACAGGGGAGAGACCCAGTACTTC.

V usage is TRBV7-2 and J usage is TRBJ1-1; TRBD1 aligns across 8 bases. Germline CDR1 is SGHTA and CDR2 is FQGNSA. Trimming removed 3 bases from V and 0 bases from J; junction bases left unmatched: 6. The CDR3 length is 16 residues. The CDR3 DNA reads as TGTGCCAGCAGCTTCGGCCAGGGGGCATTGAACACTGAAGCTTTCTTT. Translation: CASSFGQGALNTEAFF.